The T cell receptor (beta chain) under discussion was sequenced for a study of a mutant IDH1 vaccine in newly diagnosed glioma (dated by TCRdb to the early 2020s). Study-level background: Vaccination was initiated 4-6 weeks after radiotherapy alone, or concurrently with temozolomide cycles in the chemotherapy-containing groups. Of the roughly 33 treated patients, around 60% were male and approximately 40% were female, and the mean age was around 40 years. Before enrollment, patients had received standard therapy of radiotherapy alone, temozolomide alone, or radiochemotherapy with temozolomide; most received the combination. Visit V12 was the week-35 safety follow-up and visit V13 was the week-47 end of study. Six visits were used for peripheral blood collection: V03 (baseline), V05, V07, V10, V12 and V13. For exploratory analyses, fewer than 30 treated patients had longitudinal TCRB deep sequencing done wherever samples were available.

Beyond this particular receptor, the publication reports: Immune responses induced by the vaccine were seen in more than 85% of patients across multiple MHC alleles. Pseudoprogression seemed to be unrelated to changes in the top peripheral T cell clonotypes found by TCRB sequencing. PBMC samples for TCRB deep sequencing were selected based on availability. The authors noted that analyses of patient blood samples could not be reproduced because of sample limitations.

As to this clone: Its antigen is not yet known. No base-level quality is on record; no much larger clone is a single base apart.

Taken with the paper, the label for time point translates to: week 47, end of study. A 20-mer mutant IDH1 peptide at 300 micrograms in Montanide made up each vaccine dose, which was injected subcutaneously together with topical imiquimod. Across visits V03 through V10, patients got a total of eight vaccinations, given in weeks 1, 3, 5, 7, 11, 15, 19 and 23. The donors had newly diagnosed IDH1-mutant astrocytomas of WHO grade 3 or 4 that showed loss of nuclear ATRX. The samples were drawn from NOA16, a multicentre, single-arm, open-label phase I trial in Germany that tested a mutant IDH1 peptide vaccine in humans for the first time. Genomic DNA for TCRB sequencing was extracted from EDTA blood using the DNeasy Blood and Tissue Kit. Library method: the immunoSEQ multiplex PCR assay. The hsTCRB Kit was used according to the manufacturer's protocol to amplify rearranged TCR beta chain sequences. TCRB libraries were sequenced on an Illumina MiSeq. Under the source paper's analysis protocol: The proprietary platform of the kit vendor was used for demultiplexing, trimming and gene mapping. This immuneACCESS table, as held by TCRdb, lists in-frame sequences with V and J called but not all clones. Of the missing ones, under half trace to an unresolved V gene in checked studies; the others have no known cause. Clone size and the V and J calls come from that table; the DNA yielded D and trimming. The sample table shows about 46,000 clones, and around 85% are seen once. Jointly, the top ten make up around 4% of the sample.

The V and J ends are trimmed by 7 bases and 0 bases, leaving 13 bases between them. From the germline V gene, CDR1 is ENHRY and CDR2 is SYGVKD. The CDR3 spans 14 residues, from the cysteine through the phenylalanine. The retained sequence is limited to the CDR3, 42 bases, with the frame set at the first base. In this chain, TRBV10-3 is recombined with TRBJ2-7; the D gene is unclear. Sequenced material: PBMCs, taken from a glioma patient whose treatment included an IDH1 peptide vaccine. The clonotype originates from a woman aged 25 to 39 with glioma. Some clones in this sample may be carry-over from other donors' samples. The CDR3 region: CAITSGPSSYEQYF. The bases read TGTGCCATCACCTCCGGGCCGAGCTCCTACGAGCAGTACTTC.